These 24 T cell receptor beta chains originate from one sample sequenced in a study of blood T cell repertoires in COVID-19. Clones were sequenced by immunoSEQ multiplex PCR, and TCRdb holds only the in-frame ones, with some missing. The data show about 130,000 clones, about 86% seen once. Sequencing was done on a sample of peripheral blood. The receptors shown here come from a woman older than 75 with acute or convalescent COVID-19.

V and J are TRBV6-6 and TRBJ1-2, with 10 positions matching TRBD1. The germline V gene encodes CDR1 MNHNY and CDR2 SVGAGI (reference sequence). The CDR3 totals 14 residues. V was pared by 4 bases and J by 6 bases, with 5 bases of the junction left unmatched. Written as DNA, the CDR3 is TGTGCCAGCAGTTTGCCGGGACAGGGGAATGGCTACACCTTC. It specifies CASSLPGQGNGYTF.

This clone was recorded once. This chain uses TRBV5-6 with TRBJ2-4; 8 bases align to TRBD2. The trim removed 0 bases at V and 11 bases at J, leaving 1 base unmatched. The CDR3 runs to 12 residues. Germline loops: CDR1 SGHDT, CDR2 YYEEEE. The CDR3 here is CASSLEAGVQYF. The CDR3 bases are TGTGCCAGCAGCTTGGAAGCGGGGGTTCAGTACTTC.

The V and J genes are TRBV6-6 and TRBJ2-5, with 7 bases that match TRBD1. The junction had 15 bases not matched to a gene; V was cut back by 7 bases and J by 4 bases. The CDR3 length is 16 residues. The V gene's germline CDR1 is MNHNY and CDR2 SVGAGI (reference sequence). CDR3 nucleotide sequence: TGTGCCAGCAACAACGGACCACGGGACAGCCCAGAGACCCAGTACTTC. It yields the protein CASNNGPRDSPETQYF.

The chain is built from TRBV28 and TRBJ2-3; D is uncertain. The CDR3 runs 11 residues. Trimming cost V 7 bases and J 6 bases, with 8 bases left between them. Germline values: CDR1 MDHEN, CDR2 SYDVKM. The CDR3 coding sequence is TGTGCCAGCACACGGCGGGATACGCAGTATTTT. Translation: CASTRRDTQYF.

The chain employs TRBV18 and TRBJ2-2, with D possibly TRBD1 on 6 matching bases. Germline V gives CDR1 KGHSH, CDR2 LQKENI. The CDR3 has 16 residues. V lost 3 bases, J lost 5 bases, and 16 bases lay in between. CDR3 sequence (DNA): TGTGCCAGCTCACCTTCTGGGGGCGCAGAAACCGGGGAGCTGTTTTTT. This gives the protein CASSPSGGAETGELFF.

The chain couples TRBV28 to TRBJ1-5; tentatively, D is TRBD1 (6 bases). This CDR3 has 14 residues. Germline V gene data show CDR1 as MDHEN and CDR2 as SYDVKM. V dropped 2 bases and J dropped 10 bases, with 15 bases sitting between them. The CDR3 region has the DNA TGTGCCAGCAGTTTAGACAGGAGGAGAACCCCCCAGCATTTT. Translating it yields CASSLDRRRTPQHF.

A few counts support this clone. The chain employs TRBV27 and TRBJ1-1, with D tentatively TRBD1 (5 bases). V gave up 5 bases and J gave up 1 base, with 11 bases separating them. Germline assignment: CDR1 MNHEY and CDR2 SMNVEV (reference sequence). The length of the CDR3 is 14 residues. The CDR3 DNA sequence: TGTGCCAGCAGTCCCCGCGGGGCGAACACTGAAGCTTTCTTT. Translation gives CASSPRGANTEAFF.

A remark on this clone: The junction shows a germline mismatch at one end, possibly a read error. The genes are TRBV6-2 or TRBV6-3 and TRBJ1-1, with a weak D call TRBD1 (6 bases). Germline CDR1 MNHEY, CDR2 SVGEGT. The CDR3 length is 14 residues. The CDR3 sequence is CATSGRGMNTEAFF. CDR3 nucleotides: TGTGCCACCAGTGGCAGGGGTATGAACACTGAAGCTTTCTTT.

This chain links TRBV5-1 with TRBJ1-3; possible D gene TRBD1, 5 bases. From germline, CDR1 is SGHRS and CDR2 YFSETQ. The V gene lost 3 bases and the J gene lost 0 bases, with 10 bases spanning the gap. The CDR3 totals 15 residues. This CDR3 is CASSSDTGSGNTIYF. The CDR3 DNA reads TGCGCCAGCAGCTCGGACACCGGCTCTGGAAACACCATATATTTT. Full variable domain (outside the CDR3, taken from reference TRBV5-1 and TRBJ1-3): KAGVTQTPRYLIKTRGQQVTLSCSPISGHRSVSWYQQTPGQGLQFLFEYFSETQRNKGNFPGRFSGRQFSNSRSEMNVSTLELGDSALYLCASSSDTGSGNTIYFGEGSWLTVV.

The rearrangement links TRBV7-9 to TRBJ2-7; 10 positions agree with TRBD1. The CDR3 totals 14 residues. J gave up 2 bases and V 5 bases, and 3 bases lay outside the gene matches. Germline V gene lookup returns CDR1 SEHNR and CDR2 FQNEAQ (reference sequence). The CDR3 region is CASSGGQGTYEQYF. The DNA for the CDR3 is TGTGCCAGCAGCGGGGGACAGGGGACCTACGAGCAGTACTTC.

The chain links TRBV7-8 to TRBJ1-1, with D hard to call. The CDR3 spans 14 residues. V was pared by 1 base and J by 7 bases, with 13 bases between. CDR1 SGHVS and CDR2 FQNEAQ come from the germline V gene. DNA for the CDR3: TGTGCCAGCAGCTTAGATTCGGTTGAGGGTGAAGCTTTCTTT. It yields the protein CASSLDSVEGEAFF. Filled out from reference TRBV7-8 and TRBJ1-1, the complete variable domain reads GAGVSQSPRYKVAKRGQDVALRCDPISGHVSLFWYQQALGQGPEFLTYFQNEAQLDKSGLPSDRFFAERPEGSVSTLKIQRTQQEDSAVYLCASSLDSVEGEAFFGQGTRLTVV.

This clone came up once. This chain joins TRBV6-5 and TRBJ1-1; D ambiguous. The CDR3 consists of 15 residues. V lost 6 bases and J lost 3, with 17 bases in between. Germline loops: CDR1 MNHEY, CDR2 SVGAGI. In nucleotides, the CDR3 is TGTGCCAGCAGCCTGGACGGAAGGAGGGACACTGAAGCTTTCTTT. Its translation: CASSLDGRRDTEAFF.

The V gene is TRBV19, the J gene TRBJ1-2; 7 positions agree with TRBD1. V was pared by 4 bases and J by 4 bases, with 12 bases of the junction left unmatched. There are 16 residues in the CDR3. Germline CDR1 LNHDA, CDR2 SQIVND (reference sequence). The CDR3 sequence: CASSTLSGTAIYGYTF. CDR3 in DNA: TGTGCCAGTAGTACACTCTCCGGGACAGCCATCTATGGCTACACCTTC.

The V and J genes are TRBV7-6 and TRBJ1-2; no definite D call. Germline lookup yields CDR1 SGHVS and CDR2 FNYEAQ. The CDR3 has 14 amino acids. V was pared by 1 base and J by 4 bases, with 10 bases between. The CDR3 DNA follows: TGTGCCAGCAGCTTAGGGAAGCCGGGCTATGGCTACACCTTC. Its translation is CASSLGKPGYGYTF.

This clone was recorded only once. This rearrangement joins TRBV11-2 to TRBJ2-5; D perhaps matches TRBD1 (6 bases). Germline CDR1 and CDR2: SGHAT and FQNNGV. V gave up 1 base and J gave up 3 bases, with 15 bases separating them. The CDR3 sequence is 16 residues long. CDR3 in DNA: TGTGCCAGCAGCTTAGGGCTCCGGGACACCGAAGAGACCCAGTACTTC. Protein: CASSLGLRDTEETQYF. The complete variable domain, with remaining parts taken from reference TRBV11-2 and TRBJ2-5, reads EAGVAQSPRYKIIEKRQSVAFWCNPISGHATLYWYQQILGQGPKLLIQFQNNGVVDDSQLPKDRFSAERLKGVDSTLKIQPAKLEDSAVYLCASSLGLRDTEETQYFGPGTRLLVL.

This chain links TRBV13 with TRBJ1-2; 9 bases fit TRBD1. With V trimmed by 4 bases and J by 6 bases, 12 bases remained unmatched. The germline V gene has CDR1 PRHDT and CDR2 FYEKMQ (reference sequence). This CDR3 is built from 16 residues. The CDR3 sequence is CASSSSRTGAHHGYTF. DNA of the CDR3: TGTGCCAGCAGCTCAAGCAGGACAGGGGCCCACCATGGCTACACCTTC.

This chain links TRBV7-2 with TRBJ2-1; 7 positions match TRBD2. V gave up 4 bases and J gave up 6 bases; unmatched junction bases: 0. Per the germline V gene, CDR1 is SGHTA and CDR2 is FQGNSA. CDR3 length: 12 residues. Here the CDR3 DNA reads TGTGCCAGCAGCTCGGGGGGCAATGAGCAGTTCTTC. Its protein is CASSSGGNEQFF.

This clone was picked up a small number of times. The chain combines TRBV10-3 with TRBJ1-1, with a weak D call TRBD1 (5 bases). Trimming cost V 10 bases and J 1 base, with 16 bases left between them. Germline CDR1 is ENHRY and CDR2 is SYGVKD. The CDR3 loop spans 14 amino acids. The CDR3 region is CATVGVRTNTEAFF. The CDR3 coding sequence is TGTGCCACCGTAGGGGTAAGGACGAACACTGAAGCTTTCTTT.

The chain employs TRBV7-9 and TRBJ2-1, with D unresolved. V lost 2 bases, J lost 0 bases, and 8 bases lay in between. Germline-derived CDR1 and CDR2 are SEHNR and FQNEAQ (reference sequence). CDR3 size: 15 residues. The DNA of the CDR3 is TGTGCCAGCAGCTTACAACTGAGCTCCTACAATGAGCAGTTCTTC. It specifies CASSLQLSSYNEQFF.

This clone has more than one count but fewer than ten. The rearrangement uses TRBV6-1 and TRBJ2-7, with 8 bases matching TRBD1. The CDR3 runs to 16 residues. CDR1 and CDR2 (germline): MNHNS, SASEGT. V lost 2 bases to trimming and J lost 0 bases; unmatched junction nucleotides: 6. The CDR3: CASSEKTGAPSYEQYF. The CDR3 DNA reads as TGTGCCAGCAGTGAAAAGACAGGGGCCCCCTCCTACGAGCAGTACTTC.

In this sample, this clone turned up once. This rearrangement joins TRBV30 to TRBJ1-5, with 7 bases aligning to TRBD1. The CDR3 runs to 14 residues. J was trimmed by 2 bases and V by 4 bases; bases with no gene match: 5. Per germline, CDR1 GTSNPN and CDR2 SVGIG (reference sequence). CDR3 region: CAWNRGSGNQPQHF. DNA for the CDR3: TGTGCCTGGAACAGGGGTTCGGGCAATCAGCCCCAGCATTTT.

The chain carries TRBV6-5 and TRBJ2-7; D not resolved. V shed 2 bases and J shed 1 base, with 9 bases lying between them. The CDR3 runs 14 residues. The V gene's germline CDR1 is MNHEY and CDR2 SVGAGI. The CDR3 region is CASSYVRKSYEQYF. For the CDR3, the DNA is TGTGCCAGCAGTTACGTCAGGAAATCCTACGAGCAGTACTTC.

The V and J genes are TRBV19 and TRBJ2-1; 11 nucleotides align to TRBD2. Per the germline V gene, CDR1 is LNHDA and CDR2 is SQIVND (reference sequence). The CDR3 contains 15 residues. Germline trimming cut 6 bases from V and 7 bases from J; bases unmatched to any gene: 8. The CDR3 spells CASRMRLAGWNEQFF. The DNA of the CDR3 is TGTGCCAGTAGGATGAGACTAGCGGGGTGGAATGAGCAGTTCTTC.

This chain links TRBV7-3 with TRBJ1-1; 9 bases line up with TRBD1. J was trimmed by 4 bases and V by 4 bases; bases with no gene match: 4. The CDR3 consists of 14 residues. Germline assignment: CDR1 SGHTA and CDR2 FQGTGA. The DNA of the CDR3 is TGTGCCAGCAGCTCCTCGACAGGGGGCACTGAAGCTTTCTTT. It yields the protein CASSSSTGGTEAFF.